A selection of T cell receptor beta chains follows, all from one sample in a study of beta chain features in type 1 diabetes. Sequenced by immunoSEQ multiplex PCR; TCRdb stores in-frame clones only, minus some. The profile shows about 340,000 clones, approximately 12% of them singletons. The source material was naive CD4+ T cells from blood. The receptors here all came from a woman aged 18-35 years with type 1 diabetes. The conserved cysteine and the conserved F or W are not part of the CDR3 here. Expanded clones are given a class, and other clones once, few, many or no size at all.

j_gene,v_gene,abundance,CDR3aa
TRBJ2-7,TRBV5-6,NA,ASSLAPQTYEQY
TRBJ1-2,TRBV4-1,NA,ASSLGQGFGGYT
TRBJ2-1,TRBV19,NA,ASSTSDRGPYNEQF
TRBJ1-1,TRBV5-1,NA,ASRRLLNTEAF
TRBJ1-1,TRBV27,few,ASSPAGSAAF
TRBJ1-3,TRBV29-1,NA,SVRQGNTIY
TRBJ1-2,TRBV28,NA,ASSALQSAYT
TRBJ2-1,TRBV29-1,NA,SVEQLGGGRYNEQF
TRBJ2-3,TRBV7-3,NA,ASSRRTGRETDTQY
TRBJ2-1,TRBV9,NA,ASSVGSGSSYNEQF
TRBJ2-7,TRBV7-6,NA,ASSPGTSGIRGEQY
TRBJ2-2,TRBV19,NA,ASSPGHENTGELF
TRBJ2-1,TRBV4-3,NA,ASSHLGTSGYNEQF
TRBJ2-2,TRBV5-6,NA,ASSLGLSDLTGELF
TRBJ2-3,TRBV5-1,NA,ASSPWDRETTDTQY
TRBJ1-2,TRBV25-1,NA,ASSDSPTGYGYT
TRBJ2-3,TRBV11-2,NA,ASSLRTSPLLTSTDTQY
TRBJ2-3,TRBV9,few,ASSGPGLVGDTQY
TRBJ2-3,TRBV29-1,NA,SVVLFRLAGTDTQY
TRBJ1-2,TRBV29-1,NA,SGYHRESLYHT
TRBJ2-7,TRBV19,few,ASSIETGGSYEQY
TRBJ2-1,TRBV27,NA,ASSFKAGAYNEQF
TRBJ2-5,TRBV19,NA,ASGGGLETQY
TRBJ1-2,TRBV5-1,few,ASSLSGGANGYT
TRBJ1-1,TRBV20-1,NA,SAPRGTEAF
TRBJ1-2,TRBV27,NA,ASTKNQGTTQGWYGYT
TRBJ1-5,TRBV2,few,ASGGQVNQPQH
TRBJ2-1,TRBV2,NA,ASRELGNEQF
TRBJ2-3,TRBV11-2,few,ASSPRLAGNFTDTQY
TRBJ1-5,TRBV30,NA,ACQGTGRYSNQPQH
TRBJ1-5,TRBV19,NA,ASSRGQGAGNQPQH
TRBJ2-5,TRBV10-3,NA,AISVGTSGTQETQY
TRBJ1-2,TRBV4-2,few,ASSPRTLTGIYGYT
TRBJ1-2,TRBV6-5,few,ASSYSGQGGYYGYT
TRBJ2-1,TRBV6-5,NA,AAPWAPYNEQF
TRBJ2-3,TRBV7-2,NA,ASSFRGAGSDTQY
TRBJ2-3,TRBV25-1,few,ASSTPSGSTDTQY
TRBJ2-1,TRBV7-2,NA,ASSFRGRNEQF
TRBJ2-5,TRBV30,few,AWRSDRRETQY
TRBJ2-3,TRBV5-1,NA,ASSLAPPSVNTQY
TRBJ1-1,TRBV5-1,few,ASSFLDRNTEAF
TRBJ2-3,TRBV28,NA,ASSADTGTDTQY
TRBJ2-1,TRBV29-1,few,SSTLGGFYNEQF